This note documents a single T cell receptor (beta chain) sequence. Its antigen is unknown. Being one base from a much bigger clone, this may be a read error. This record comes from a study of T cells in Graves' hyperthyroidism and ophthalmopathy (dated by TCRdb to about 2019). At the level of the whole study: Peripheral blood was sampled at the time of initial diagnosis, prior to any treatment. TCR V-J signatures able to tell the groups apart were searched for in a discovery cohort of 90 to 100 patients, of whom 43 had Graves' ophthalmopathy and more than 55 had stable Graves' hyperthyroidism. An independent validation cohort of under 20 hyperthyroidism patients and over 15 patients who later progressed to ophthalmopathy tested prospective prediction of ophthalmopathy. The approximately 98 discovery patients were randomly divided into training and test sets at a 7:3 ratio. The study also compared thyroid tissue and blood T-cell repertoires from five or six Graves' hyperthyroidism patients. Once sampling was done, hyperthyroidism patients were given methimazole at a starting dose of 30 mg daily, whereas ophthalmopathy patients were given high-dose intravenous methylprednisolone. TCR Vbeta CDR3 sequencing of 120 to 150 peripheral blood samples (approximately 44 ophthalmopathy, roughly 72 hyperthyroidism and some 17 progressor patients) is reported in the paper. Broad study findings and their caveats: Most expanded thyroid clonotypes (frequency above 0.001) were also found in blood, which suggests that blood repertoires may mirror thyroid immune responses. In validation, the model predicted progression to ophthalmopathy with 55% to 71% sensitivity and 72% to 85% specificity, a median of around six months before onset. A 13 V-J signature model separated ophthalmopathy from stable hyperthyroidism, with 87.88% sensitivity and about 81% specificity in cross-validation and 80%/75% in testing. No statistical method was used to fix the sample size in advance, and group allocation was not hidden from the investigators.

The germline V gene (reference sequence) sets CDR1 to DFQATT and CDR2 to SNEGSKA. The cysteine opens and the phenylalanine closes a CDR3 of 16 amino acids. This entry keeps only the CDR3 DNA: 48 bases, framed from base 1. In the ophthalmopathy patients, disease was moderately to severely active, with a Clinical Activity Score of 3 or more, a NOSPECS grade of 4 or more, and a duration of less than 3 months. The study excluded patients with uncontrolled infections, other autoimmune diseases, pregnancy or lactation. Diagnoses relied on clinical symptoms, serum thyroxine and TRAb, thyroid ultrasound and orbital computed tomography. PBMCs were isolated from 7.5 to 10 ml of fresh peripheral blood by Ficoll-Paque density gradient centrifugation. Total RNA was extracted with Trizol reagent, and quality was checked on an Agilent 2100 Bioanalyzer. The TCR beta CDR3 regions were amplified from the RNA transcripts. For the first round of RT-PCR on the TCR CDR3, the HTBI primer set was used together with the Qiagen OneStep RT-PCR kit. Libraries were constructed in a second round of multiplex PCR, after which size selection and purification were carried out. Paired-end sequencing of the libraries was performed with 100 bp reads on an Illumina HiSeq2000. For the original study's pipeline: SOAPnuke was used to process the raw data, throwing out any read that contained adapters or uncalled bases, had a mean Phred below 15, or lacked an exact constant-primer or identifier match. COPE v1.2.5 was used to merge the high-quality paired reads, and each unique nucleotide sequence was defined as a clonotype. MiTCR v1.1 was used to align clonotypes to the IMGT TRBV, TRBD and TRBJ reference segments. Only V-J combinations with frequency above 0.0001, covering roughly 99% of repertoires, were analysed. A TCS score was defined as the ratio of F50 (clonal expansion) to E x V (chaos), with BLOSUM62-based TCRdist applied between CDR3 peptides within each V-J. Welch's t-statistics and random forest reduced 450 to 600 V-J features to some 14, which were used in a naive Bayes classifier (R e1071). TCRdb applied fastp at Q25 and MiXCR to the public reads, then kept only in-frame beta chains. When rows share a CDR3 protein, they turn into one entry using the most common DNA and genes. TCRdb, not the original authors, processed these V and J calls. The table for this sample lists about 520,000 distinct CDR3 sequences; around 24% of them were counted only once. Around 11% of the sample lies in the top ten.

Material: blood. The V gene is TRBV20-1 and the J gene is TRBJ1-3; the junction holds 7 bases that match TRBD1. The sequence was collected from a woman in her 30s with Graves' ophthalmopathy. The CDR3 sequence is CSANTGAPSSGNTICF. DNA sequence: TGCAGTGCTAACACAGGGGCCCCGAGCTCTGGAAACACCATATGTTTT.